Below, 8 T cell receptor beta chains from the same sample are listed, as sequenced in a study of cytotoxic CD8 clonotypes in ibrutinib-treated CLL. TCRdb's table, derived via immunoSEQ multiplex PCR, lists solely in-frame clones and lacks some. The sample has about 120,000 clones; 55% to 75% are singletons. The source was PBMCs, collected after 24 months of ibrutinib treatment. Receptors originate from a human donor with chronic lymphocytic leukemia.

The V and J genes are TRBV5-1 and TRBJ2-5; D ambiguous. The CDR3 extends over 12 amino acids. Germline V gene sequence: CDR1 SGHRS, CDR2 YFSETQ. Trimming left V 7 bases short and J 5 bases short, with 12 bases between. The chain's CDR3 is CASSSLGETQYF. In DNA, the CDR3 is TGCGCCAGCTCCTCCTTGGGGGAGACCCAGTACTTC.

This chain connects TRBV9 to TRBJ2-5; D not certain. The V gene lost 3 bases and the J gene lost 4 bases, with 13 bases spanning the gap. This CDR3 contains 14 residues. Germline CDR1 SGDLS, CDR2 YYNGEE. The CDR3 DNA is TGTGCCAGCAGCGGGCTCTCCGGGCGAGAGACCCAGTACTTC. It codes for CASSGLSGRETQYF. Full variable domain (missing parts from reference TRBV9 and TRBJ2-5): DSGVTQTPKHLITATGQRVTLRCSPRSGDLSVYWYQQSLDQGLQFLIQYYNGEERAKGNILERFSAQQFPDLHSELNLSSLELGDSALYFCASSGLSGRETQYFGPGTRLLVL.

The sample holds a few counts of this clone. This chain connects TRBV29-1 to TRBJ2-7; the D call may be TRBD1 or TRBD2 (6 bases each). V shed 1 base and J shed 3 bases, with 19 bases lying between them. Germline V CDR1 and CDR2: SQVTM, ANQGSEA. The CDR3 covers 16 residues. CDR3: CSVEGGGTEAFYEQYF. DNA of the CDR3: TGCAGCGTTGAAGGAGGGGGGACGGAAGCTTTCTACGAGCAGTACTTC.

This chain links TRBV28 with TRBJ1-3; D gene uncertain. V was shortened by 4 bases and J by 0 bases, with 7 bases between the two germline ends. The CDR3 runs 14 residues. Per germline, CDR1 MDHEN and CDR2 SYDVKM. The CDR3 loop reads CASSSRNSGNTIYF. CDR3 DNA sequence: TGTGCCAGCAGTTCACGTAACTCTGGAAACACCATATATTTT.

V and J are TRBV28 and TRBJ2-5; no firm D call. Germline V gives CDR1 MDHEN, CDR2 SYDVKM. CDR3 length: 14 amino acids. V was pared by 10 bases and J by 5 bases, with 20 bases between. The CDR3 reads CATSMTSGGETQYF. The CDR3 DNA reads TGTGCCACCAGCATGACTTCTGGTGGGGAGACCCAGTACTTC.

The count of this clone is one. This chain links TRBV5-4 with TRBJ1-2, with D perhaps matching TRBD1 (6 bases). CDR3 length: 14 residues. Per germline, CDR1 SGHNT and CDR2 YYREEE (reference sequence). V was pared by 2 bases and J by 0 bases, with 8 bases between. The CDR3 DNA is TGTGCCAGCAGCTTCAGGGGTTCTAACTATGGCTACACCTTC. Residues: CASSFRGSNYGYTF.

The chain carries TRBV6-6 and TRBJ2-5; D gene unclear. This CDR3 contains 12 residues. Trimming left V 4 bases short and J 3 bases short, with 6 bases between. Germline assignment: CDR1 MNHNY and CDR2 SVGAGI (reference sequence). CDR3 coding DNA: TGTGCCAGCAGTTTCGGTAAAGAGACCCAGTACTTC. It specifies CASSFGKETQYF.

The V and J genes are TRBV6-1 and TRBJ1-1; maybe TRBD1 (6 bases). V lost 5 bases and J 7 bases, leaving 14 bases between the germline ends. The germline gives CDR1 MNHNS, CDR2 SASEGT. The CDR3 has 13 residues. In nucleotides, the CDR3 is TGTGCCAGCAGTAACAGGGTCTCGGTTGAAGCTTTCTTT. Protein: CASSNRVSVEAFF.